Below, one T cell receptor (beta chain) is given with its context. It lacks a known antigen. Base-call qualities are not available, and no considerably larger clone is one nucleotide away. The source of the sample is a study of blood T cell repertoires in COVID-19 (dated by TCRdb to the early 2020s). For the wider study: Collaborator samples came from the United States, Italy and Spain and covered acute and convalescent phases of COVID-19. The prospective study material was composed of cDNA or gDNA derived from T cells, B-cell-depleted T cells, or PBMCs. Deeply sampled blood TCRbeta repertoires from subjects exposed to, actively infected with, or recovered from COVID-19 were included in the dataset. The repertoires were released in a freely available public database intended as a resource for research on the immune response to SARS-CoV-2. Samples were obtained from the ongoing ImmuneRACE study (first 160 participants) and from about 1,300 subjects provided by 6 global collaborators. Nearly every sample came with metadata listing a de-identified subject ID, COVID-19 status, age in years and sex. HLA class I and class II types, where available, came from metadata supplied by the sample provider rather than from assay-based typing. Overall study outcomes, separate from this receptor: Clinical and demographic metadata were provided uncurated, with the amount varying by source and participant.

Trimming takes 3 bases from V and 1 base from J, and the germline ends sit 12 bases apart. Taken from the germline V gene, the CDR1 and CDR2 loops are MDHEN and SYDVKM. The CDR3 covers 15 residues, taking in both the cysteine and the phenylalanine. The sequence is cut down to CDR3 DNA, 45 bases in frame from base 1. Participants in the prospective study were enrolled through a virtual design, were aged 18 to 89 years, and lived in about two dozen United States geographic areas. In the prospective study, participants were assigned to cohorts based on the clinical history participants reported in a screening survey and a study questionnaire. Mobile phlebotomists in the prospective study collected whole blood, serum and a nasopharyngeal or oropharyngeal swab from every participant. Additional blood draws and questionnaires over an approximately 2-month period could optionally be provided by prospective study participants. Prospective study blood samples were shipped either frozen or at room temperature before DNA extraction.

The immunoSEQ Assay, a bias-controlled multiplex PCR, was used to amplify TCRbeta CDR3 regions from genomic DNA. The paper's data handling went like this. Nucleated cell counts per sample were estimated from amplification of reference gene primers within the assay. Sequence reads were collapsed and filtered to measure the absolute abundance of every unique TCRbeta CDR3 rearrangement. For each sample, productive Simpson clonality was calculated by taking the square root of Simpson's diversity index across productive rearrangements. TCRdb provides this immuneACCESS table in a form limited to in-frame rearrangements. Some clones are lacking; in checked studies, under half of them reflect an unresolved V gene, and why the rest are absent is not known. V and J calls and clone size are given by that table; D and trimming were obtained from the DNA. Present in this sample are 300,000 or so clones, approximately 86% of which were seen just once. Jointly, the top ten make up roughly 4.2% of the sample.

The rearranged segments are TRBV28 and TRBJ2-5; the D gene is possibly TRBD2, with 6 bases matching. This TCR came from a woman in her forties with acute COVID-19. Material for sequencing was PBMCs or T cells enriched from blood (not recorded which). The DNA reads TGTGCCAGCAGTTTCTCTGCGGGATCCCAAGAGACCCAGTACTTC. This yields the protein CASSFSAGSQETQYF. The CDR3, completed at both ends by the reference TRBV28 and TRBJ2-5 genes, gives the full variable domain DVKVTQSSRYLVKRTGEKVFLECVQDMDHENMFWYRQDPGLGLRLIYFSYDVKMKEKGDIPEGYSVSREKKERFSLILESASTNQTSMYLCASSFSAGSQETQYFGPGTRLLVL.